This section outlines one T cell receptor (beta chain) sequence together with its context. Using immunoSEQ multiplex PCR, the repertoire was profiled, and TCRdb retains in-frame clones only, with some absent. Of a few hundred thousand clones in the sample, around 88% are singletons; the top ten hold roughly 9%. This sample stems from a study of blood T cell repertoires in COVID-19. Study overall: There were acute and convalescent COVID-19 samples, and they came from the United States, Italy and Spain.

Participants' reported clinical history set cohort assignment. The germline gives CDR1 LNHDA, CDR2 SQIVND (reference sequence). Trimming cost V 0 bases and J 7 bases, with 9 bases left between them. CDR3 length: 13 amino acids. The source of this sequence is a man aged 35-49 years who had recovered from COVID-19. This chain uses TRBV19 with TRBJ1-1, with a weak D call TRBD1 (5 bases). Sequenced input: PBMCs or T cells enriched from blood (not recorded which). The CDR3 protein is CASSIDGGFEAFF. The CDR3 coding sequence is TGTGCCAGTAGTATAGACGGGGGATTTGAAGCTTTCTTT.